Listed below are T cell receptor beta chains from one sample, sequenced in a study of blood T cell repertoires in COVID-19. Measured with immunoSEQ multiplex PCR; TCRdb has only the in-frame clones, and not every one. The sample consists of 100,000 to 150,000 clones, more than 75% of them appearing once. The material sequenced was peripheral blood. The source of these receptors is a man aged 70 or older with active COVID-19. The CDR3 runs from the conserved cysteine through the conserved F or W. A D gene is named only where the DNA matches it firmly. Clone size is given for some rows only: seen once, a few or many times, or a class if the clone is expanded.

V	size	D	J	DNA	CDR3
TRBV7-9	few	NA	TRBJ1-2	TGTGCCAGCAGAAGTGAAGGGAGCGGGTATGGCTACACCTTC	CASRSEGSGYGYTF
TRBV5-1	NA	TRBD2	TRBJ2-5	TGCGCCAGCAGCTTTGGGACTAGCGGGAGGAACTTC	CASSFGTSGRNF
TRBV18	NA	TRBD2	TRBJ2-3	TGTGCCAGCTCACCGAAACTAGCGGGAGTCCCAGATACGCAGTATTTT	CASSPKLAGVPDTQYF
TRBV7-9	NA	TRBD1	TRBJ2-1	TGTGCCAGCAGCGAGAACCAGTTGGGACAGGGGGTTGAGCAGTTCTTC	CASSENQLGQGVEQFF
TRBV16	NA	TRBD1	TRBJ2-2	TGTGCCAGCAAGGACACAGGGGCGATCGGGGAGCTGTTTTTT	CASKDTGAIGELFF
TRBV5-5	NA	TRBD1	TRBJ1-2	TGTGCCAGCAGTGCTACAGGGGATGGCTATGGCTACACCTTC	CASSATGDGYGYTF
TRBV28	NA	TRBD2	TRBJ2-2	TGTGCCAGCAGTCCTACTAGCGCCAACACCGGGGAGCTGTTTTTT	CASSPTSANTGELFF
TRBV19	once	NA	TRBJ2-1	TGTGCCAGTAGTATCTTCTGGAGCTCCTACAATGAGCAGTTCTTC	CASSIFWSSYNEQFF
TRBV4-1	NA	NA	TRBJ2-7	TGCGCCAGCAGCCCCCAGGCCTTCTCCTACGAGCAGTACTTC	CASSPQAFSYEQYF
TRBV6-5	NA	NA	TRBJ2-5	TGTGCCAGCCGCGTTGGGACACCAGAACGGGAGACCCAGTACTTC	CASRVGTPERETQYF
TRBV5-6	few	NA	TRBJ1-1	TGTGCCAGCAGCTTGGGGTTCGAGCGACCGGACACTGAAGCTTTCTTT	CASSLGFERPDTEAFF
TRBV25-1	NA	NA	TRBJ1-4	TGTGCCAGCAGTGAAGACAGAACTAATGAAAAACTGTTTTTT	CASSEDRTNEKLFF
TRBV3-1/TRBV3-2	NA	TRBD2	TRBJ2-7	TGTGCCAGCAGCCAAGGGGCGCGGGGGGAGCAGTACTTC	CASSQGARGEQYF
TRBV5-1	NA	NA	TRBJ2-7	TGCGCCAGCACCCAGGCGGGGTTCCTGGGGGGTGAGCAGTACTTC	CASTQAGFLGGEQYF
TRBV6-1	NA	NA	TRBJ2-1	TGTGCCAGCAGTGAAGGTACAGGATTCTACAATGAGCAGTTCTTC	CASSEGTGFYNEQFF
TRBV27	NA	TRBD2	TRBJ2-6	TGTGCCAGCAGTTCCTTAGCGGGAATGAGCTCTGGGGCCAACGTCCTGACTTTC	CASSSLAGMSSGANVLTF
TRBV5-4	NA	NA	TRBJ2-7	TGTGCCAGCAGCTCCCGGGACACCCATTCCTACGAGCAGTACTTC	CASSSRDTHSYEQYF
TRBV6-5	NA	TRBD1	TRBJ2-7	TGTGCCACCCCAAGGGGGACAGGGGAAGAAGGCGAGCAGTACTTC	CATPRGTGEEGEQYF
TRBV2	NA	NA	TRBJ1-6	TGTGCCAGCAGTGGGCAGGCGACCTCCTATAATTCACCCCTCCACTTT	CASSGQATSYNSPLHF
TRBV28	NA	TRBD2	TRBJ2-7	TGTGCCAGCAGTTTCCCTGCCCGGCAGGGAGGGTACGAGCAGTACTTC	CASSFPARQGGYEQYF
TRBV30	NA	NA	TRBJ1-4	TGTGCCTGGAGCCGGAACAGGGTAAACGAAAAACTGTTTTTT	CAWSRNRVNEKLFF
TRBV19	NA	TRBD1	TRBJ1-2	TGTGCCAGTAGTATTTCAGGGGGTCCCAACTATGGCTACACCTTC	CASSISGGPNYGYTF
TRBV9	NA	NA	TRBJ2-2	TGTGCCAGCAGCCCGGGGGGCCTGAACACCGGGGAGCTGTTTTTT	CASSPGGLNTGELFF
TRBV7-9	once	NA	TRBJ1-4	TGTGCCAGCAGCCCCCGGGTTGAAAAACTGTTTTTT	CASSPRVEKLFF
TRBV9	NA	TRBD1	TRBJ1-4	TGTGCCAGCAGCGCGGGACAGGGGAATAATGAAAAACTGTTTTTT	CASSAGQGNNEKLFF
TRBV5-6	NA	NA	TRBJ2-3	TGTGCCAGCAGCTTGTTAGGGGCTTCTCCGTTCACAGATACGCAGTATTTT	CASSLLGASPFTDTQYF
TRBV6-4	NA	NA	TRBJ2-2	TGTGCCAGTAGGAAGGACAGCTCCACCGGGGAGCTGTTTTTT	CASRKDSSTGELFF
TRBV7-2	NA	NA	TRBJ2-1	TGTGCCAGCAGCTTACAGGGGTTCAATGAGCAGTTCTTC	CASSLQGFNEQFF
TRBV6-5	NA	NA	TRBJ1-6	TGTGCCAGCATGGGGACAAAGAATAATTCACCCCTCCACTTT	CASMGTKNNSPLHF
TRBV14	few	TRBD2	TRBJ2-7	TGTGCCAGCAGCCAGGGACTACCGAAAGCAGGCTACGAGCAGTACTTC	CASSQGLPKAGYEQYF
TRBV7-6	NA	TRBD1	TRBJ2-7	TGTGCCAGCAGCTTGACAGGGAAAGAGGGCGAGCAGTACTTC	CASSLTGKEGEQYF
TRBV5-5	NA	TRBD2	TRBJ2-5	TGTGCCAGCAGCTCAGGGAGGGATGAGACCCAGTACTTC	CASSSGRDETQYF
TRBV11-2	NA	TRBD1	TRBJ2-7	TGTGCCAGCAGCATACCGGGACAGGGGTCCTACGAGCAGTACTTC	CASSIPGQGSYEQYF
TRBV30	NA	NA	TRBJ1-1	TGTGCCCTCGGACAAGGGGTGCTTAAGACTGAAGCTTTCTTT	CALGQGVLKTEAFF
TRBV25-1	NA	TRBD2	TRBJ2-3	TGTGCCAGCAGTGGTGCTAGCGGTAGCACAGATACGCAGTATTTT	CASSGASGSTDTQYF
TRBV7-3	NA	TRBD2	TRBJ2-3	TGTGCCAGCAGCCTTAGCGGGAGGGTGGCAGATACGCAGTATTTT	CASSLSGRVADTQYF
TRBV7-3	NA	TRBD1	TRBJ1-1	TGTGCCAGCAGCCCGGGACAGTTTATGAACACTGAAGCTTTCTTT	CASSPGQFMNTEAFF
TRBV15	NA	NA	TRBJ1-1	TGTGCCACCAGCAGAGACCCCCGGACTGAAGCTTTCTTT	CATSRDPRTEAFF
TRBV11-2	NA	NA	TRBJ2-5	TGTGCCAGCAGCTTAGGATCGAGGAGGCAAGAGACCCAGTACTTC	CASSLGSRRQETQYF
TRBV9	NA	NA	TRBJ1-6	TGTGCCAGCAGCGGGACCCCAGGGGTTTATAATTCACCCCTCCACTTT	CASSGTPGVYNSPLHF
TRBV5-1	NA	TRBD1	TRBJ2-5	TGCGCCAGCAGCTTGCCCCCTGGGACAGGGGCTAAGGAGACCCAGTACTTC	CASSLPPGTGAKETQYF
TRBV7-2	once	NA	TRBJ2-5	TGTGCCAGCAGCTTAAACGCAGGGGAGGGAGAGACCCAGTACTTC	CASSLNAGEGETQYF
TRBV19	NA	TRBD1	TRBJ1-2	TGTGCCAGTAGTATGGGGACAGGGACTTCCATGAGAGGCTACACCTTC	CASSMGTGTSMRGYTF
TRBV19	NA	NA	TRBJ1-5	TGTGCCAGTAGTATAGTCCACCTGACAGTTCGTCAGCCCCAGCATTTT	CASSIVHLTVRQPQHF
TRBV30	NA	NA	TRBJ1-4	TGTGCCTGGAGTGGTGGAGGGGTACGTGAAAAACTGTTTTTT	CAWSGGGVREKLFF
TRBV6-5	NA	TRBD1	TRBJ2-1	TGTGCCACTGGGGACAGGGGGTACAATGAGCAGTTCTTC	CATGDRGYNEQFF
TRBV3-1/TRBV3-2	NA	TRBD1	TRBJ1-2	TGTGCCAGCAGCAAGAACAGGGGGCCCCCCTATGGCTACACCTTC	CASSKNRGPPYGYTF
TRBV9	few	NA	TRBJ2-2	TGTGCCAGCAGCGTAGAGGGGTGGAGTGACACCGGGGAGCTGTTTTTT	CASSVEGWSDTGELFF